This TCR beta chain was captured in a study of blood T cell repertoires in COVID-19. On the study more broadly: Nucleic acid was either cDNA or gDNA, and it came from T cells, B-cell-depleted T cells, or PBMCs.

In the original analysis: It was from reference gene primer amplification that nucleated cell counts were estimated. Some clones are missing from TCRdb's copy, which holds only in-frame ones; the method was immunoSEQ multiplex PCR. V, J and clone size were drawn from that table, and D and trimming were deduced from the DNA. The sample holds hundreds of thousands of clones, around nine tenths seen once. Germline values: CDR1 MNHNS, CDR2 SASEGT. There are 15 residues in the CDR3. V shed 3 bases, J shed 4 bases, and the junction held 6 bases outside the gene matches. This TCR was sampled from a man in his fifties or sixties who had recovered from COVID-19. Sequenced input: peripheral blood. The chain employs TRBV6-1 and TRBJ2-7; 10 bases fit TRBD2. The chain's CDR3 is CASSDPSGSGYEQYF. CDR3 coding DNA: TGTGCCAGCAGTGACCCTAGCGGGAGTGGGTACGAGCAGTACTTC.